Shown below are 5 T cell receptor beta chains from a single sample sequenced in a study of control samples from healthy donors and cancer patients. Some clones are missing from TCRdb's copy, which holds only in-frame ones; the method was immunoSEQ multiplex PCR. The sample contains roughly 89,000 clones, 91% of which appear only once. The specimen sequenced was blood. The receptors were gathered from a man between 45 and 60 years old in good health.

The rearrangement joins TRBV5-1 to TRBJ1-1, with D perhaps matching TRBD1 (5 bases). Between the trimmed V and J ends, which lost 5 bases and 1 base, there was a span of 15 bases. The CDR3 runs 15 residues. The germline V gene has CDR1 SGHRS and CDR2 YFSETQ. CDR3 loop: CASRGARGGNTEAFF. DNA of the CDR3: TGCGCCAGCAGAGGGGCGAGGGGAGGGAACACTGAAGCTTTCTTT.

The chain links TRBV7-9 to TRBJ2-7; TRBD1 matches at 9 bases. Losses at the gene ends were 5 bases for V and 4 bases for J; bases not matched to a gene: 12. The CDR3 runs 16 residues. Germline values: CDR1 SEHNR, CDR2 FQNEAQ (reference sequence). CDR3: CASSPSGQGRNYEQYF. DNA for the CDR3: TGTGCCAGCAGCCCGAGCGGACAGGGGCGAAATTACGAGCAGTACTTC.

V gene TRBV5-4 combines with J gene TRBJ2-1, with a weak D call TRBD1 (5 bases). In germline, CDR1 is SGHNT, CDR2 YYREEE (reference sequence). The CDR3 length is 14 residues. Trimming removed 1 base from V and 4 bases from J, with 9 bases in between. The CDR3 sequence: CASSLRGRYNEQFF. CDR3 sequence (DNA): TGTGCCAGCAGCTTGAGGGGCCGGTACAATGAGCAGTTCTTC.

The chain links TRBV29-1 to TRBJ1-2; D not resolved. CDR1 and CDR2 (germline): SQVTM, ANQGSEA. The CDR3 extends over 11 amino acids. V lost 3 bases and J lost 4, with 6 bases in between. CDR3 sequence (DNA): TGCAGCGTTGAGGCCATCTATGGCTACACCTTC. It is translated as CSVEAIYGYTF. The variable domain in full, completed from reference TRBV29-1 and TRBJ1-2, reads SAVISQKPSRDICQRGTSLTIQCQVDSQVTMMFWYRQQPGQSLTLIATANQGSEATYESGFVIDKFPISRPNLTFSTLTVSNMSPEDSSIYLCSVEAIYGYTFGSGTRLTVV.

This chain connects TRBV19 to TRBJ2-6; D is unclear. The V and J ends lost 6 bases and 0 bases respectively, with 12 bases between them. The germline V gene encodes CDR1 LNHDA and CDR2 SQIVND (reference sequence). The CDR3 runs to 16 residues. The CDR3 nucleotides read TGTGCCAGTAGCCCCGCGCTCCTCTCTGGGGCCAACGTCCTGACTTTC. This codes for CASSPALLSGANVLTF.